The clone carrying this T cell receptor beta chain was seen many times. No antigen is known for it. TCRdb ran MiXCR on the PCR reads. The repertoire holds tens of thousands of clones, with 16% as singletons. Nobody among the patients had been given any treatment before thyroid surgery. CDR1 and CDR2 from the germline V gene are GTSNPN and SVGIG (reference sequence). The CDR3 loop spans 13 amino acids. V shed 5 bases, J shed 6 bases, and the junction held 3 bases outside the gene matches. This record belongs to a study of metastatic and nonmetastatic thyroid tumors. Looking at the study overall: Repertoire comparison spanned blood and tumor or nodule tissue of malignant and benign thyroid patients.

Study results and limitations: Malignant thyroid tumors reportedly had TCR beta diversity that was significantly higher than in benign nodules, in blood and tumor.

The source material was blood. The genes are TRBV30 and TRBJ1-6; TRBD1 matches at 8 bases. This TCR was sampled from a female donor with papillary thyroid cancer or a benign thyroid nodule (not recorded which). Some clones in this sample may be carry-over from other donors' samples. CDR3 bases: TGTGCCTGGGCAGGGGGCCCTAATTCACCCCTCCACTTT. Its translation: CAWAGGPNSPLHF.